Each of the 12 T cell receptor beta chains below was sequenced from the same sample in a study of blood T cell repertoires in COVID-19. Profiled with immunoSEQ multiplex PCR; TCRdb holds only in-frame clones, not every one. The sample has roughly 87,000 clones, about two thirds seen once. The sample consisted of peripheral blood. These receptors were obtained from a woman aged 80 or over with acute or convalescent COVID-19.

The CDR3 DNA reads as TGTGCCAGCAGCCCAACGGCAGGGGTTATGAACACTGAAGCTTTCTTT. The encoded protein is CASSPTAGVMNTEAFF. V gene TRBV3-1 (or the pseudogene TRBV3-2) combines with J gene TRBJ1-1; possible D gene TRBD1, 6 bases. Trimming took off 4 bases at V and 0 bases at J, with 15 bases between the two ends. The CDR3 runs 16 residues. Looked up from germline, CDR1 is LGHDT and CDR2 is YNNKEL (reference sequence).

V is TRBV5-1 and J is TRBJ1-1; D is uncertain. The germline V gene has CDR1 SGHRS and CDR2 YFSETQ. The germline V and J ends were trimmed by 0 bases and 0 bases, with 12 bases remaining between them. This CDR3 is 16 amino acids long. DNA of the CDR3: TGCGCCAGCAGCTTGGTGGTACCAGAAATGAACACTGAAGCTTTCTTT. Translation: CASSLVVPEMNTEAFF.

The chain employs TRBV5-1 and TRBJ1-2; the match to TRBD1 covers 11 bases. The V and J ends lost 3 bases and 6 bases, in that order; junction bases with no gene match: 10. CDR1 SGHRS and CDR2 YFSETQ come from the germline V gene. This CDR3 has 16 amino acids. The CDR3 nucleotides are TGCGCCAGCAGCTCTGGGACAGGGGGGTTTAGTGATGGCTACACCTTC. This encodes CASSSGTGGFSDGYTF.

The chain combines TRBV10-3 with TRBJ2-5; 7 bases align to TRBD1. With V trimmed by 2 bases and J by 3 bases, 0 bases remained unmatched. CDR3 length: 13 amino acids. CDR1 ENHRY and CDR2 SYGVKD come from the germline V gene. This chain's CDR3 is CAISEGTEETQYF. The CDR3 coding sequence is TGTGCCATCAGTGAGGGGACAGAAGAGACCCAGTACTTC.

The rearrangement joins TRBV7-2 to TRBJ1-2; 7 bases map to TRBD1. CDR1 and CDR2 (germline): SGHTA, FQGNSA. The junction had 4 bases not matched to a gene; V was cut back by 3 bases and J by 6 bases. This CDR3 is 13 amino acids long. CDR3 nucleotide sequence: TGTGCCAGCAGCTTTGGGCAGGGGGATGGCTACACCTTC. Protein sequence: CASSFGQGDGYTF.

The gene calls are TRBV29-1 and TRBJ2-1; tentatively, D is TRBD2 (6 bases). This CDR3 spans 13 amino acids. Trimming shortened V by 3 bases and J by 8 bases, and 14 bases separated the two germline ends. Looked up from germline, CDR1 is SQVTM and CDR2 is ANQGSEA. The CDR3 DNA follows: TGCAGCGTTGACGCTAGCGCGGGCTATGAGCAGTTCTTC. As protein: CSVDASAGYEQFF.

The V and J genes are TRBV18 and TRBJ1-4; D unclear. Germline loops: CDR1 KGHSH, CDR2 LQKENI. The CDR3 sequence is 13 residues long. V was trimmed by 9 bases and J by 7 bases, leaving 15 bases between them. The CDR3 here is CASSRFNREKLFF. The CDR3 bases are TGTGCCAGTTCGAGATTTAATCGTGAAAAACTGTTTTTT.

The gene calls are TRBV6-5 and TRBJ1-3; D gene ambiguous. Trimming removed 8 bases from V and 0 bases from J, with 5 bases in between. Germline CDR1 reads MNHEY; CDR2 reads SVGAGI. The CDR3 runs 12 residues. The CDR3 DNA reads as TGTGCCAGCTTCTACTCTGGAAACACCATATATTTT. It translates to CASFYSGNTIYF.

The gene calls are TRBV3-1 (or the pseudogene TRBV3-2) and TRBJ1-4; the D gene is possibly TRBD1 (5 bases). V was trimmed by 0 bases and J by 7 bases, leaving 15 bases between them. CDR3 length equals 16 residues. Germline V CDR1 and CDR2: LGHDT, YNNKEL (reference sequence). The CDR3 DNA reads as TGTGCCAGCAGCCAAGACTGGCAGGGAGGAAGTGAAAAACTGTTTTTT. It translates to CASSQDWQGGSEKLFF.

As DNA, the CDR3 is TGTGCCAGCAGCTTGGGGGGGACCCTAACAACTAATGAAAAACTGTTTTTT. Its protein product is CASSLGGTLTTNEKLFF. The chain has TRBV7-9 and TRBJ1-4; a possible D gene is TRBD1 (5 bases). From germline, CDR1 is SEHNR and CDR2 FQNEAQ (reference sequence). This CDR3 is built from 17 residues. V was clipped by 3 bases and J by 0 bases, with 14 bases between them.

This rearrangement joins TRBV6-5 to TRBJ1-1; D not certain. This CDR3 has 15 residues. Germline CDR1 and CDR2: MNHEY and SVGAGI. Trimming pared 0 bases from V and 0 bases from J, leaving 8 bases between. CDR3 nucleotides: TGTGCCAGCAGTTACTCGGCCAGTATGAACACTGAAGCTTTCTTT. As protein: CASSYSASMNTEAFF.

The chain uses TRBV11-2 and TRBJ1-3; the match to TRBD1 covers 7 bases. Trimming at V came to 5 bases and at J to 0 bases, leaving 4 bases not matched to a gene. CDR3 size: 15 residues. Per germline, CDR1 SGHAT and CDR2 FQNNGV. For the CDR3, the DNA is TGTGCCAGCAGCACGTGGACAGGCTCTGGAAACACCATATATTTT. Translation gives CASSTWTGSGNTIYF.